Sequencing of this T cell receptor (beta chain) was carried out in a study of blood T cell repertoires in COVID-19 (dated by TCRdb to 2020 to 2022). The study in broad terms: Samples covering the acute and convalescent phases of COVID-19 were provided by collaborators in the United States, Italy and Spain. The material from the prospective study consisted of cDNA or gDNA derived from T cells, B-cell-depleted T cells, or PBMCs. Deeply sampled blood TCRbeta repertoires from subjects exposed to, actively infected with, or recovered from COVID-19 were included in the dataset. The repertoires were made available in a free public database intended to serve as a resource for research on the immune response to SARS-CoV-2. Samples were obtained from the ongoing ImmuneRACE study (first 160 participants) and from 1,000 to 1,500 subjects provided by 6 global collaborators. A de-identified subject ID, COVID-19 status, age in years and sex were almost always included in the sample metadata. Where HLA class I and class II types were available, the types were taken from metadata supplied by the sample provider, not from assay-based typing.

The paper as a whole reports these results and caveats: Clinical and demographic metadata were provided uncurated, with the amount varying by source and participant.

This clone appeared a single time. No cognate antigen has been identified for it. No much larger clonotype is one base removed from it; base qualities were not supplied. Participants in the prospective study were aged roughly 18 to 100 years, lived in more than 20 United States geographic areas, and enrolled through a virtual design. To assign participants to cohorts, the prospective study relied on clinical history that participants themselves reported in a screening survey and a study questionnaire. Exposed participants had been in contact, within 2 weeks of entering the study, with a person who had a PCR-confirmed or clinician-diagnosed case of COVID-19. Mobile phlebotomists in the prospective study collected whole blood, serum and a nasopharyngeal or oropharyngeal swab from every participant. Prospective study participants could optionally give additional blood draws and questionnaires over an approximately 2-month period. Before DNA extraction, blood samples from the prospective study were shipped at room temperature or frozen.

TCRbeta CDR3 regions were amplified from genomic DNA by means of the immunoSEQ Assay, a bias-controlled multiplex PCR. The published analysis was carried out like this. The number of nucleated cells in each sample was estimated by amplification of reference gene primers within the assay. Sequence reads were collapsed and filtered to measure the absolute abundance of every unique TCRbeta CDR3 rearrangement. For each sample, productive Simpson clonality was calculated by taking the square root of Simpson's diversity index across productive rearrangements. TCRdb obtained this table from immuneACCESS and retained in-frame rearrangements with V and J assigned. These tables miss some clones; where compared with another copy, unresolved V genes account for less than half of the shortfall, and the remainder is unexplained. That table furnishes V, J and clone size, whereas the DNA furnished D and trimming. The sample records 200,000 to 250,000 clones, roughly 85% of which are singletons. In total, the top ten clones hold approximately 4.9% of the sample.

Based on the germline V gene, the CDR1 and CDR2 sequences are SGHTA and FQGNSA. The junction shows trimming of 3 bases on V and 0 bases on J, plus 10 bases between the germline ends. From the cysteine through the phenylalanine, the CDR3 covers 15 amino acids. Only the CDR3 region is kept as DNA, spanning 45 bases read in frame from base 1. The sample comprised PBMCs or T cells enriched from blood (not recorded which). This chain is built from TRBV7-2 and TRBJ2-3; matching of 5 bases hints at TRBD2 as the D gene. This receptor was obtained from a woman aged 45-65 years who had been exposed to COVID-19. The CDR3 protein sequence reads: CASSLLASSTDTQYF. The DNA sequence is TGTGCCAGCAGCTTGTTAGCGTCTAGCACAGATACGCAGTATTTT.